This record concerns one T cell receptor (beta chain) sequence. The assay was run at deep level. Sequencing was performed with immunoSEQ multiplex PCR; in TCRdb, only in-frame clones are kept and a portion is missing. This sample has 450,000 or so clones; about 74% occur once, and the top ten carry about 11%. The data are from a study of shared clonotypes between healthy human individuals. Trimming removed 0 bases from V and 1 base from J, with 17 bases in between. Germline V gives CDR1 SGHRS, CDR2 YFSETQ. The CDR3 covers 18 residues. This chain connects TRBV5-1 to TRBJ2-4; D might be TRBD1 or TRBD2, each matching 6 bases. The sequence was obtained from a woman aged 40 to 50 in good health. Some clones in this sample may be carry-over from other donors' samples. The source material was PBMCs. The CDR3 reads CASSLVPPGGRAKNIQYF. The CDR3 DNA reads TGCGCCAGCAGCTTGGTGCCCCCTGGGGGGCGGGCCAAAAACATTCAGTACTTC.